What follows are 12 T cell receptor beta chains derived from one specimen sequenced in a study of T cells after yellow fever vaccination. MiXCR, run by TCRdb on the 5' RACE reads, gives a single entry per CDR3 protein. This table has just under 600,000 distinct CDR3 sequences, approximately 13% appearing once. The sample in question was PBMCs, obtained on the day of the yellow fever booster vaccination. The origin of the receptors is a young man who received the YFV17D yellow fever vaccine.

V is TRBV7-2 and J is TRBJ2-1; D possibly matches TRBD1 or TRBD2 (7 bases each). V was cut by 2 bases and J by 3 bases, with 14 bases left in between. This CDR3 comprises 16 residues. Germline CDR1 SGHTA, CDR2 FQGNSA. The CDR3 bases are TGTGCCAGCAGCTTAAGGGGGCTAGCGGACTACAATGAGCAGTTCTTC. Encoded protein: CASSLRGLADYNEQFF.

CDR3 DNA: TGTGCCAGTAGTATAGGTGGAGGGTCATATGGTACGCAGTATTTT. This sequence encodes CASSIGGGSYGTQYF. The chain employs TRBV19 and TRBJ2-3; tentatively, D is TRBD2 (6 bases). The CDR3 extends over 15 amino acids. CDR1 LNHDA and CDR2 SQIVND come from the germline V gene (reference sequence). Trimming left V 1 base short and J 8 bases short, with 16 bases between.

The chain recombines TRBV18 with TRBJ1-1; D is undetermined. The V end lost 1 base, the J end lost 10 bases, and 16 bases lay between the germline ends. The CDR3 has 14 residues. Germline-derived CDR1 and CDR2 are KGHSH and LQKENI. The CDR3 reads CASSPRADRWGAFF. The CDR3 DNA follows: TGTGCCAGCTCACCACGGGCAGACCGGTGGGGAGCTTTCTTT.

The chain combines TRBV20-1 with TRBJ2-3; D may correspond to TRBD1 or TRBD2 (5 bases each). CDR1 DFQATT and CDR2 SNEGSKA come from the germline V gene (reference sequence). The CDR3 is made up of 14 amino acids. Trimming shortened V by 4 bases and J by 1 base, and 12 bases separated the two germline ends. The CDR3 spells CSAKRRDGTDTQYF. The CDR3 DNA reads TGCAGTGCTAAACGCCGGGACGGCACAGATACGCAGTATTTT.

V usage is TRBV20-1 and J usage is TRBJ2-1; D unclear. Between the trimmed V and J ends, which lost 0 bases and 1 base, there was a span of 10 bases. CDR3 length: 15 amino acids. Per germline, CDR1 DFQATT and CDR2 SNEGSKA (reference sequence). This CDR3 reads CSARDSRNSYNEQFF. Written as DNA, the CDR3 is TGCAGTGCTAGAGATAGCAGGAATTCCTACAATGAGCAGTTCTTC.

This clonotype was observed many times. Here the CDR3 reads CASSFRTSGRNEQFF. The CDR3 DNA follows: TGTGCCAGCAGTTTTCGGACTAGCGGGAGGAATGAGCAGTTCTTC. The rearrangement uses TRBV27 and TRBJ2-1; TRBD2 matches at 14 bases. Trimming removed 3 bases from V and 7 bases from J; junction bases left unmatched: 2. Germline V gene lookup returns CDR1 MNHEY and CDR2 SMNVEV (reference sequence). This CDR3 has 15 amino acids.

The rearrangement links TRBV19 to TRBJ1-5; D is unclear. The CDR3 is 14 residues long. The V and J ends lost 5 bases and 3 bases respectively, with 11 bases between them. From germline, CDR1 is LNHDA and CDR2 SQIVND (reference sequence). The CDR3 coding sequence is TGTGCCAGTAGTTTTTTTGGATTCAATCAGCCCCAGCATTTT. It translates to CASSFFGFNQPQHF.

This clonotype appeared a few times. This chain connects TRBV3-1 to TRBJ2-7; TRBD1 aligns across 8 bases. Germline V lookup: CDR1 LGHDT, CDR2 YNNKEL (reference sequence). V shed 5 bases, J shed 3 bases, and the junction held 6 bases outside the gene matches. The CDR3 runs 14 residues. This CDR3 is CASSYGQGGYEQYF. The CDR3 nucleotides read TGTGCCAGCAGCTACGGACAGGGAGGCTACGAGCAGTACTTC.

The chain joins TRBV12-3 or TRBV12-4 to TRBJ1-2, with TRBD1 identical over 10 bases. V was pared by 7 bases and J by 6 bases, with 8 bases of the junction left unmatched. The CDR3 sequence is 14 residues long. The CDR3 region has the DNA TGTGCCAGCACCCAGACCGGGACAGGGGATGGCTACACCTTC. It yields the protein CASTQTGTGDGYTF.

J is TRBJ2-7 and V is TRBV20-1, with D unresolved. With 6 bases removed from V and 2 bases from J, the gap between germline ends came to 14 bases. The germline CDR1 and CDR2 sequences are DFQATT and SNEGSKA (reference sequence). The CDR3 runs 13 residues. CDR3 in amino acids: CSAHDPLAYEQYF. The CDR3 nucleotides are TGCAGTGCCCACGACCCTTTGGCCTACGAGCAGTACTTC.

The chain has TRBV7-2 and TRBJ2-3, with 16 nucleotides matching TRBD2. The CDR3 is 16 residues long. Germline trimming cut 4 bases from V and 5 bases from J; bases unmatched to any gene: 3. CDR1 is SGHTA and CDR2 is FQGNSA in the germline V gene. The DNA of the CDR3 is TGTGCCAGCAGCTCGGGACTAGCGGGAGGGGAAGATACGCAGTATTTT. It encodes CASSSGLAGGEDTQYF.

The chain carries TRBV27 and TRBJ2-3; 10 nucleotides align to TRBD2. With 5 bases clipped from V and 6 bases from J, the junction kept 8 bases outside the gene matches. Germline values: CDR1 MNHEY, CDR2 SMNVEV (reference sequence). This CDR3 contains 15 residues. Here the CDR3 DNA reads TGTGCCAGCAGTACCCGGACTAGCGGAGGGGATACGCAGTATTTT. This gives the protein CASSTRTSGGDTQYF.